This T cell receptor (beta chain) was retrieved from a study of cytomegalovirus exposure and HLA in healthy donors. Study-level points and caveats: Rare TCR sequences predominated, though certain public TCRs were found in many donors. Reports credit the classifier with highly specific, highly sensitive diagnosis of cytomegalovirus status. Researchers reported that a few CMV-associated chains were confirmed in vitro as CMV antigen-specific. Overall, approximately 150 TCR beta chains were annotated as cytomegalovirus-associated.

Clones were read by immunoSEQ multiplex PCR, and TCRdb kept only the in-frame ones, dropping some. The table records 90,000 to 150,000 clones, roughly 90% of them present only once. CDR1 and CDR2 from the germline V gene are SGHKS and YYEKEE (reference sequence). V lost 0 bases to trimming and J lost 0 bases, with 10 bases between them. This CDR3 has 16 amino acids. Points on this clone: The antigen is unknown.

This chain connects TRBV5-5 to TRBJ1-3, with unresolved D. The sequence derives from a woman younger than 35 in good health and CMV-seropositive. Sequencing was done on a sample of PBMCs. As DNA, the CDR3 is TGTGCCAGCAGCTTGGTGCCCCCAGGCTCTGGAAACACCATATATTTT. Amino acids: CASSLVPPGSGNTIYF.